The 17 T cell receptor beta chains presented below share a single source sample, sequenced in a study of T-cell memory formation after mild COVID-19. TCRdb passed the 5' RACE reads through MiXCR, listing each CDR3 protein once. The table has about 170,000 distinct CDR3 sequences, about an eighth seen once; the top ten hold 2.5% to 3.5%. The specimen sequenced was PBMCs or a T cell subset sorted from them (not recorded which). The receptor source for this set is a man aged 18 to 30 who had mild COVID-19 (a few samples of this study predate the infection). Cell type and time point are not known.

This clonotype appeared many times. V and J are TRBV7-2 and TRBJ2-3; tentatively, D is TRBD1 (6 bases). Trimming cost V 4 bases and J 4 bases, with 6 bases left between them. The CDR3 sequence is 12 residues long. In germline, CDR1 is SGHTA, CDR2 FQGNSA. The CDR3 bases are TGTGCCAGCAGCTACAGGGCAGATACGCAGTATTTT. This sequence encodes CASSYRADTQYF.

This clonotype was picked up many times. The V and J genes are TRBV6-5 and TRBJ2-3; 10 bases are a match to TRBD2. V lost 1 base, J lost 5 bases, and 6 bases stayed unmatched. Germline V gene data show CDR1 as MNHEY and CDR2 as SVGAGI. This CDR3 has 16 amino acids. The CDR3 DNA is TGTGCCAGCAGTTACTATCAGCGGGGGGGTAGAGATACGCAGTATTTT. It encodes CASSYYQRGGRDTQYF.

The J gene is TRBJ1-2, the V gene TRBV5-1; possibly TRBD1 for D (6 bases). V was shortened by 6 bases and J by 0 bases, with 9 bases between the two germline ends. The germline CDR1 and CDR2 sequences are SGHRS and YFSETQ. CDR3 length equals 13 residues. The CDR3, as DNA: TGCGCCAGCACGCAGGGGACTAACTATGGCTACACCTTC. This translates into CASTQGTNYGYTF.

This sequence joins TRBV2 and TRBJ2-5, with a possible D match to TRBD1 (6 bases). The V end was cut by 6 bases, the J end by 5 bases, with 16 bases between. From germline, CDR1 is SNHLY and CDR2 FYNNEI. CDR3 length: 14 amino acids. CDR3 DNA sequence: TGTGCCAGCAGCCGAACGACAGGTTCGGAGACCCAGTACTTC. Its translation: CASSRTTGSETQYF. The whole variable domain, filled in from reference TRBV2 and TRBJ2-5, reads EPEVTQTPSHQVTQMGQEVILRCVPISNHLYFYWYRQILGQKVEFLVSFYNNEISEKSEIFDDQFSVERPDGSNFTLKIRSTKLEDSAMYFCASSRTTGSETQYFGPGTRLLVL.

This clonotype has a count of ten or more. The genes are TRBV6-5 and TRBJ2-7; a weak D match, TRBD2 (5 bases). V was trimmed by 0 bases and J by 4 bases, leaving 10 bases between them. Germline V gene data show CDR1 as MNHEY and CDR2 as SVGAGI. The CDR3 loop spans 14 amino acids. This CDR3 is CASSYSRGQYEQYF. CDR3 coding DNA: TGTGCCAGCAGTTACTCTCGAGGGCAGTACGAGCAGTACTTC.

Only a few counts were recorded for this clonotype. V gene TRBV7-8 combines with J gene TRBJ2-7; D is unresolved. CDR3 length equals 13 residues. Germline loops: CDR1 SGHVS, CDR2 FQNEAQ. Trimming took off 1 base at V and 2 bases at J, with 6 bases between the two ends. CDR3 region: CASSLGTAYEQYF. The CDR3 bases are TGTGCCAGCAGCTTAGGTACAGCCTACGAGCAGTACTTC.

The sample holds a few counts of this clonotype. At one of its ends the junction is not consistent with the germline gene, which may arise from a read error. This chain links TRBV29-1 with TRBJ1-3; 8 bases match TRBD1. There are 16 residues in the CDR3. The germline V gene encodes CDR1 SQVTM and CDR2 ANQGSEA. The CDR3 loop is CSVASRGLGAGITIYF. The CDR3 coding sequence is TGCAGCGTTGCCAGCAGGGGGCTTGGCGCTGGAATCACCATATATTTT.

The J gene is TRBJ2-1, the V gene TRBV2; TRBD1 agrees at 7 bases. This CDR3 is built from 13 residues. J gave up 10 bases and V 6 bases, and 9 bases lay outside the gene matches. Looked up from germline, CDR1 is SNHLY and CDR2 is FYNNEI. The CDR3 DNA follows: TGTGCCAGCAGCCCGACAGGGTTTGGCGAGCAGTTCTTC. Protein sequence: CASSPTGFGEQFF.

This sequence joins TRBV10-3 and TRBJ2-2; no clear D gene. CDR1 ENHRY and CDR2 SYGVKD come from the germline V gene. V lost 3 bases and J lost 1, with 6 bases in between. CDR3 size: 14 residues. For the CDR3, the DNA is TGTGCCATCAGTGACGAGGTGAACACCGGGGAGCTGTTTTTT. This gives the protein CAISDEVNTGELFF.

The genes are TRBV7-2 and TRBJ2-4; 7 bases align to TRBD1. This CDR3 spans 15 amino acids. CDR1 and CDR2 from the germline V gene are SGHTA and FQGNSA. With 7 bases clipped from V and 3 bases from J, the junction kept 9 bases outside the gene matches. CDR3 nucleotide sequence: TGTGCCAGCACCCTGACAGGGACGGGCAAAAACATTCAGTACTTC. Encoded protein: CASTLTGTGKNIQYF.

V is TRBV3-1 and J is TRBJ1-4, with D perhaps matching TRBD1 (5 bases). The CDR3 is 13 amino acids. The germline V gene has CDR1 LGHDT and CDR2 YNNKEL (reference sequence). The V end lost 4 bases, the J end lost 11 bases, and 14 bases lay between the germline ends. CDR3 sequence reads: CASSPGHNGKLFF. The DNA of the CDR3 is TGTGCCAGCAGCCCCGGACATAACGGGAAACTGTTTTTT. The variable domain in full, completed from reference TRBV3-1 and TRBJ1-4, reads DTAVSQTPKYLVTQMGNDKSIKCEQNLGHDTMYWYKQDSKKFLKIMFSYNNKELIINETVPNRFSPKSPDKAHLNLHINSLELGDSAVYFCASSPGHNGKLFFGSGTQLSVL.

In its sample, this clonotype was seen a few times. The genes are TRBV5-6 and TRBJ2-3, with D perhaps matching TRBD2 (5 bases). Trimming pared 4 bases from V and 4 bases from J, leaving 19 bases between. The CDR3 covers 16 residues. CDR1 SGHDT and CDR2 YYEEEE come from the germline V gene. The CDR3 sequence is CASSHRPGSFADTQYF. The CDR3 bases are TGTGCCAGCAGCCACCGCCCGGGGAGTTTCGCAGATACGCAGTATTTT.

There are a few counts of this clonotype. The V gene is TRBV6-5, the J gene TRBJ2-3; D might be TRBD1 (6 bases). V was shortened by 1 base and J by 6 bases, with 11 bases between the two germline ends. The CDR3 consists of 14 residues. Germline lookup yields CDR1 MNHEY and CDR2 SVGAGI. The CDR3 sequence is CASSYWGRGDTQYF. The DNA of the CDR3 is TGTGCCAGCAGTTACTGGGGCAGGGGTGATACGCAGTATTTT.

Notes on this clonotype: A read error may explain this, as a much larger clone is one base away. DNA of the CDR3: TGTGCCAGCAGATTAGTCGAAAGCGAGACCCAGTACTTC. Amino acid sequence: CASRLVESETQYF. The chain joins TRBV7-2 to TRBJ2-5, with no clear D. CDR1 SGHTA and CDR2 FQGNSA come from the germline V gene. The CDR3 covers 13 residues.

This clonotype was seen more than once but under ten times. The chain couples TRBV12-3 or TRBV12-4 to TRBJ2-3; TRBD2 matches at 7 bases. Trimming took 3 bases from V and 6 from J; bases not matched to a gene: 6. The CDR3 totals 14 residues. The CDR3 bases are TGTGCCAGCAGTTTTCGTGGGGGGGTTGATACGCAGTATTTT. Protein sequence: CASSFRGGVDTQYF.

The chain links TRBV4-3 to TRBJ2-1, with TRBD2 matching over 7 bases. The V and J ends lost 1 base and 6 bases, in that order; junction bases with no gene match: 6. This CDR3 spans 15 amino acids. Germline V lookup: CDR1 LGHNA, CDR2 YSLEER. The CDR3 DNA sequence: TGCGCCAGCAGCCAAGCCCCGGGACTACTCAATGAGCAGTTCTTC. Translating gives CASSQAPGLLNEQFF.

This clonotype appeared a few times. The chain recombines TRBV2 with TRBJ2-6; D is undetermined. V shed 8 bases and J shed 2 bases, with 13 bases lying between them. Germline values: CDR1 SNHLY, CDR2 FYNNEI. This CDR3 has 15 residues. CDR3 loop: CASRMTGAGANVLTF. CDR3 sequence (DNA): TGTGCCAGCCGGATGACCGGCGCTGGGGCCAACGTCCTGACTTTC.